A single sample is the source of the 10 T cell receptor beta chains below, sequenced in a study of blood T cell repertoires in COVID-19. Measured with immunoSEQ multiplex PCR; TCRdb has only the in-frame clones, and not every one. The sample carries roughly 91,000 clones, about three quarters recorded once. Sequencing was done on a sample of peripheral blood. The origin of the receptors is a man in his sixties or seventies with acute or convalescent COVID-19.

The chain couples TRBV12-1 to TRBJ2-3; the table's D call, TRBD2, was not checked against the DNA. TRBV12-1 is shown as a pseudogene. The CDR3 has 15 residues. CDR3 residues: CASSFPLRSTDTQYF. The CDR3 DNA is TGTGCCAGCAGCTTTCCTTTGCGGTCCACAGATACGCAGTATTTT.

V is TRBV7-2 and J is TRBJ2-3, with TRBD1 identical over 9 bases. With 5 bases clipped from V and 3 bases from J, the junction kept 12 bases outside the gene matches. There are 17 residues in the CDR3. CDR1 is SGHTA, CDR2 FQGNSA, per germline. The CDR3 DNA is TGTGCCAGCAGCCCCCTGGCCGGGACAGGGATTACAGATACGCAGTATTTT. Translating it yields CASSPLAGTGITDTQYF.

The chain is built from TRBV6-5 and TRBJ1-1; 10 nucleotides align to TRBD1. The germline CDR1 and CDR2 sequences are MNHEY and SVGAGI. Unmatched junction bases numbered 5, after V lost 10 bases and J lost 0 bases. This CDR3 is built from 14 residues. The CDR3 loop is CATRTGGVNTEAFF. The CDR3 DNA is TGTGCCACCCGGACAGGGGGAGTGAACACTGAAGCTTTCTTT.

The V gene is TRBV12-3 or TRBV12-4, the J gene TRBJ1-1; D is ambiguous. The CDR3 is 13 amino acids. V shed 2 bases and J shed 1 base, with 5 bases lying between them. This CDR3 reads CASSLHRNTEAFF. CDR3 nucleotide sequence: TGTGCCAGCAGTTTACACAGGAACACTGAAGCTTTCTTT.

The chain has TRBV29-1 and TRBJ2-7; 7 bases fit TRBD1. This CDR3 spans 14 amino acids. Per the germline V gene, CDR1 is SQVTM and CDR2 is ANQGSEA. V trimming: 3 bases; J trimming: 2 bases; junction bases outside the gene matches: 7. This CDR3 reads CSVESGTVPYEQYF. For the CDR3, the DNA is TGCAGCGTTGAGTCTGGGACAGTCCCCTACGAGCAGTACTTC.

The V gene is TRBV18, the J gene TRBJ1-1; D is ambiguous. Trimming removed 3 bases from V and 1 base from J, with 12 bases in between. The CDR3 length is 15 residues. Germline V gene sequence: CDR1 KGHSH, CDR2 LQKENI. CDR3 amino acids: CASSPDGTANTEAFF. CDR3 nucleotide sequence: TGTGCCAGCTCACCCGACGGCACAGCGAACACTGAAGCTTTCTTT.

The rearrangement joins TRBV9 to TRBJ1-1, with TRBD1 matching 9 bases. Trimming removed 0 bases from V and 9 bases from J; junction bases left unmatched: 3. The CDR3 extends over 13 amino acids. Germline CDR1 SGDLS, CDR2 YYNGEE. The CDR3 DNA sequence: TGTGCCAGCAGCGTAGCGGGGACAGGGAAAGCTTTCTTT. This translates into CASSVAGTGKAFF.

The V call is TRBV5-6, the J call TRBJ1-4; 7 bases align to TRBD1. CDR1 is SGHDT and CDR2 is YYEEEE in the germline V gene. V was pared by 5 bases and J by 8 bases, with 12 bases of the junction left unmatched. CDR3 length: 15 amino acids. The CDR3 sequence: CASRSRGRQEEKLFF. For the CDR3, the DNA is TGTGCCAGCAGAAGTAGGGGGCGCCAGGAGGAAAAACTGTTTTTT.

The CDR3 loop reads CASSRIQGERYEQYF. In DNA form, the CDR3 reads TGTGCCAGTAGTAGGATACAGGGGGAACGGTACGAGCAGTACTTC. The chain links TRBV19 to TRBJ2-7; the match to TRBD1 covers 8 bases. The junction had 9 bases not matched to a gene; V was cut back by 4 bases and J by 4 bases. Germline V gene sequence: CDR1 LNHDA, CDR2 SQIVND (reference sequence). This CDR3 contains 15 residues.

This clone appeared many times. The rearrangement links TRBV7-7 to TRBJ2-3; 7 nucleotides agree with TRBD1. The CDR3 runs to 13 residues. CDR1 and CDR2 from the germline V gene are SSHAT and FNYEAQ (reference sequence). J gave up 3 bases and V 5 bases, and 2 bases lay outside the gene matches. CDR3 nucleotide sequence: TGTGCCAGCAGCCCGGGACAGACAGATACGCAGTATTTT. It codes for CASSPGQTDTQYF.